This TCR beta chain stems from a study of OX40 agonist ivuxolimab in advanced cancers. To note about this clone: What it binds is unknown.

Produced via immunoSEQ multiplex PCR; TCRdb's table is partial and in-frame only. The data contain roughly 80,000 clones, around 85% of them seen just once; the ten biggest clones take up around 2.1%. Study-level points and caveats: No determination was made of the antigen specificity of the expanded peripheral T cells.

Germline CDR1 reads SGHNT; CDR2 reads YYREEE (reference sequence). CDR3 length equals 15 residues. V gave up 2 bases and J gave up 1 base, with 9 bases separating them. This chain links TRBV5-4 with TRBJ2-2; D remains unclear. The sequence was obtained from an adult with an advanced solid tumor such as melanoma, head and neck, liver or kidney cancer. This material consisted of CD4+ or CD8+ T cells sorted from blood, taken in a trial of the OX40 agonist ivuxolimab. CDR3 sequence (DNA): TGTGCCAGCAGCTTAAATCGAGAGAACACCGGGGAGCTGTTTTTT. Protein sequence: CASSLNRENTGELFF.